These 30 T cell receptor beta chains were all obtained from the same sample, sequenced in a study of T cells after yellow fever vaccination. Each CDR3 protein gets one entry after TCRdb re-called the 5' RACE reads with MiXCR. The table has over 300,000 distinct CDR3 sequences, over 4% seen once. The source material was PBMCs, sampled 5 days after the yellow fever booster vaccination. The receptor set was obtained from a man aged 18 to 29 who received the YFV17D yellow fever vaccine.

This chain joins TRBV7-2 and TRBJ2-2; D gene unclear. Germline V gene lookup returns CDR1 SGHTA and CDR2 FQGNSA. The CDR3 length is 12 residues. V was cut by 6 bases and J by 3 bases, with 5 bases left in between. In DNA, the CDR3 is TGTGCCAGCAGGACTTACACCGGGGAGCTGTTTTTT. Its translation: CASRTYTGELFF. Full variable domain (outside the CDR3, taken from reference TRBV7-2 and TRBJ2-2): GAGVSQSPSNKVTEKGKDVELRCDPISGHTALYWYRQSLGQGLEFLIYFQGNSAPDKSGLPSDRFSAERTGGSVSTLTIQRTQQEDSAVYLCASRTYTGELFFGEGSRLTVL.

The rearrangement links TRBV5-1 to TRBJ2-7; D might be TRBD1 (6 bases). V lost 5 bases and J 1 base, leaving 13 bases between the germline ends. Germline V gives CDR1 SGHRS, CDR2 YFSETQ. The CDR3 length is 14 residues. The CDR3 reads CASRGDTGSYEQYV. DNA of the CDR3: TGCGCCAGCAGGGGGGACACCGGATCCTACGAGCAGTACGTC.

In its sample, this clonotype was seen many times. This chain connects TRBV18 to TRBJ2-5; D assignment may be TRBD1 or TRBD2 (5 bases each). Germline V CDR1 and CDR2: KGHSH, LQKENI. The CDR3 is 16 residues long. V dropped 3 bases and J dropped 2 bases, with 16 bases sitting between them. The CDR3 here is CASSPIFGAAQETQYF. Here the CDR3 DNA reads TGTGCCAGCTCACCTATCTTCGGGGCAGCTCAAGAGACCCAGTACTTC. Using reference TRBV18 and TRBJ2-5 for the parts outside the CDR3, the full variable domain is NAGVMQNPRHLVRRRGQEARLRCSPMKGHSHVYWYRQLPEEGLKFMVYLQKENIIDESGMPKERFSAEFPKEGPSILRIQQVVRGDSAAYFCASSPIFGAAQETQYFGPGTRLLVL.

This clonotype was picked up a small number of times. A read error may produce the germline difference seen at one junction end. The V and J genes are TRBV5-4 and TRBJ1-2; D not certain. The germline CDR1 and CDR2 sequences are SGHNT and YYREEE (reference sequence). This CDR3 is built from 10 residues. CDR3 DNA sequence: TGTGCCAGCAGCTTGACGGATGGGAACTTC. This encodes CASSLTDGNF.

The sample holds many counts of this clonotype. The J gene is TRBJ1-4, the V gene TRBV5-1, with D possibly matching TRBD1 (6 bases). Germline CDR1 SGHRS, CDR2 YFSETQ. Trimming pared 4 bases from V and 1 base from J, leaving 11 bases between. The CDR3 has 15 amino acids. The CDR3 region is CASSPRQETNEKLFF. CDR3 coding DNA: TGCGCCAGCAGCCCCCGACAGGAAACTAATGAAAAACTGTTTTTT.

This rearrangement joins TRBV18 to TRBJ2-5; 8 nucleotides line up with TRBD2. CDR1 and CDR2 from the germline V gene are KGHSH and LQKENI. V dropped 3 bases and J dropped 3; count of bases not matched to a gene: 6. The CDR3 has 15 residues. The CDR3 DNA reads TGTGCCAGCTCACCTCCGGGACTAGAAAAAGAGACCCAGTACTTC. It translates to CASSPPGLEKETQYF.

This clonotype turned up a few times. Here the CDR3 DNA reads TGTGCCAGCAGTCAGGTAACTAGCGGGCCAACAGATACGCAGTATTTT. Its translation is CASSQVTSGPTDTQYF. This chain uses TRBV6-6 with TRBJ2-3; 9 nucleotides agree with TRBD2. This CDR3 has 16 residues. The junction had 9 bases not matched to a gene; V was cut back by 5 bases and J by 3 bases. Per germline, CDR1 MNHNY and CDR2 SVGAGI (reference sequence).

The table lists this clonotype with a few counts. The DNA of the CDR3 is TGTGCCAGCAGTACAGGGTACCGCAACACCTTC. As protein: CASSTGYRNTF. V gene TRBV2 combines with J gene TRBJ1-2, with a weak D call TRBD1 (6 bases). Germline V gene sequence: CDR1 SNHLY, CDR2 FYNNEI. This CDR3 is 11 amino acids long. Trimming pared 5 bases from V and 12 bases from J, leaving 13 bases between.

This clonotype was observed a few times. The chain combines TRBV24-1 with TRBJ1-3; the D is unclear. Looked up from germline, CDR1 is KGHDR and CDR2 is SFDVKD. The V end was cut by 7 bases, the J end by 2 bases, with 14 bases between. The CDR3 covers 15 residues. CDR3 nucleotide sequence: TGTGCCACCAGCGCGACTATTCTTACTGGAAACACCATATATTTT. The encoded protein is CATSATILTGNTIYF.

CDR3: CASSLSGQYTEAFF. CDR3 sequence (DNA): TGTGCCAGCAGCTTAAGCGGACAGTACACTGAAGCTTTCTTT. This chain joins TRBV7-2 and TRBJ1-1, with D perhaps TRBD1 (6 bases). The CDR3 loop spans 14 amino acids. V lost 2 bases, J lost 3 bases, and 10 bases lay in between. Germline V gene sequence: CDR1 SGHTA, CDR2 FQGNSA.

This clonotype was seen more than once but under ten times. The CDR3 spells CASSHWTSGALETQYF. In DNA, the CDR3 is TGTGCCAGCAGTCATTGGACTAGCGGGGCCCTTGAGACCCAGTACTTC. J is TRBJ2-5 and V is TRBV12-3 or TRBV12-4; 12 bases match TRBD2. V shed 5 bases, J shed 5 bases, and the junction held 9 bases outside the gene matches. CDR3 length: 16 residues.

The chain recombines TRBV19 with TRBJ1-5; a possible D gene is TRBD1 (6 bases). The ends were cut back, 7 bases at V and 3 bases at J, with 16 bases in the middle. The CDR3 is 15 residues long. Germline V lookup: CDR1 LNHDA, CDR2 SQIVND (reference sequence). This CDR3 reads CASNPGGQPNQPQHF. The CDR3, as DNA: TGTGCCAGTAACCCCGGGGGGCAGCCCAATCAGCCCCAGCATTTT.

This clonotype has ten or more counts. The chain uses TRBV7-2 and TRBJ2-7; D is ambiguous. The CDR3 spans 11 residues. CDR1 and CDR2 from the germline V gene are SGHTA and FQGNSA. Trimming stripped 3 bases from V and 3 bases from J, with 3 bases between. The CDR3 sequence is CASSFLYEQYF. CDR3 DNA: TGTGCCAGCAGCTTTCTCTACGAGCAGTACTTC.

The V call is TRBV4-2, the J call TRBJ1-5, with no clear D. CDR1 is LGHNA, CDR2 YNFKEQ, per germline. With 3 bases removed from V and 2 bases from J, the gap between germline ends came to 11 bases. The CDR3 consists of 15 residues. The CDR3, as DNA: TGTGCCAGCAGCCACAATCGGGCAGGCAATCAGCCCCAGCATTTT. This codes for CASSHNRAGNQPQHF.

This clonotype turned up a few times. The chain has TRBV7-9 and TRBJ1-2, with D uncertain. Germline V CDR1 and CDR2: SEHNR, FQNEAQ (reference sequence). The V and J ends lost 5 bases and 4 bases respectively, with 20 bases between them. CDR3 size: 16 residues. The DNA for the CDR3 is TGTGCCAGCAGCCTCAACCGACTCCTCCCTAGCTATGGCTACACCTTC. Translation gives CASSLNRLLPSYGYTF.

Only a few counts were recorded for this clonotype. V usage is TRBV29-1 and J usage is TRBJ2-3; perhaps TRBD2 as D (6 bases). The CDR3 is 13 amino acids. CDR1 and CDR2 (germline): SQVTM, ANQGSEA. The CDR3 protein is CTGSLAGGEAQYF. For the CDR3, the DNA is TGCACCGGGTCCTTGGCCGGGGGAGAGGCGCAGTATTTT.

The CDR3 region is CASSQRLGGGELFF. DNA for the CDR3: TGCGCCAGCAGCCAGAGACTCGGGGGCGGGGAGCTGTTTTTT. The chain recombines TRBV4-3 with TRBJ2-2, with D possibly being TRBD2 (6 bases). The CDR3 contains 14 residues. Germline V gene data show CDR1 as LGHNA and CDR2 as YSLEER. V lost 3 bases and J 7 bases, leaving 12 bases between the germline ends.

This chain connects TRBV5-1 to TRBJ2-2, with TRBD1 matching over 10 bases. Per the germline V gene, CDR1 is SGHRS and CDR2 is YFSETQ. The CDR3 totals 15 residues. Trimming cost V 0 bases and J 5 bases; bases outside gene matches: 1. The CDR3 nucleotides read TGCGCCAGCAGCTTGGTGGGACAGGGGACCGGGGAGCTGTTTTTT. Its translation is CASSLVGQGTGELFF. Complete variable domain (other parts from reference TRBV5-1 and TRBJ2-2): KAGVTQTPRYLIKTRGQQVTLSCSPISGHRSVSWYQQTPGQGLQFLFEYFSETQRNKGNFPGRFSGRQFSNSRSEMNVSTLELGDSALYLCASSLVGQGTGELFFGEGSRLTVL.

This chain uses TRBV20-1 with TRBJ1-2; D call uncertain. Germline V gene data show CDR1 as DFQATT and CDR2 as SNEGSKA (reference sequence). This CDR3 is 11 amino acids long. V dropped 3 bases and J dropped 8 bases, with 10 bases sitting between them. The CDR3 loop is CSARGGIGYTF. In DNA, the CDR3 is TGCAGTGCTAGGGGCGGGATCGGCTACACCTTC.

The chain couples TRBV7-2 to TRBJ2-5, with 11 bases aligning to TRBD2. The CDR3 has 17 residues. Germline-derived CDR1 and CDR2 are SGHTA and FQGNSA. The V and J ends lost 5 bases and 7 bases, in that order; junction bases with no gene match: 15. This CDR3 is CASSPGGTSGKAGTQYF. The CDR3 region has the DNA TGTGCCAGCAGCCCCGGTGGGACTAGCGGAAAAGCTGGGACCCAGTACTTC.

Only a few counts were recorded for this clonotype. The chain recombines TRBV9 with TRBJ2-7; TRBD1 matches 9 bases. The CDR3 contains 16 residues. J gave up 3 bases and V 3 bases, and 10 bases lay outside the gene matches. The germline gives CDR1 SGDLS, CDR2 YYNGEE. The CDR3 DNA reads as TGTGCCAGCAGCGCTCGACGGACAGGGGCTATCTACGAGCAGTACTTC. It codes for CASSARRTGAIYEQYF. The entire variable domain, with the rest obtained from reference TRBV9 and TRBJ2-7, is as follows: DSGVTQTPKHLITATGQRVTLRCSPRSGDLSVYWYQQSLDQGLQFLIQYYNGEERAKGNILERFSAQQFPDLHSELNLSSLELGDSALYFCASSARRTGAIYEQYFGPGTRLTVT.

This clonotype turned up a few times. The chain employs TRBV3-1 and TRBJ2-3; 8 bases fit TRBD1. V gave up 0 bases and J gave up 3 bases; unmatched junction bases: 5. The germline CDR1 and CDR2 sequences are LGHDT and YNNKEL (reference sequence). The CDR3 runs to 16 residues. CDR3 residues: CASSQDRGRWTDTQYF. The CDR3 region has the DNA TGTGCCAGCAGCCAAGACAGGGGGCGATGGACAGATACGCAGTATTTT.

The rearrangement links TRBV7-8 to TRBJ2-7; a possible D gene is TRBD1 (6 bases). This CDR3 spans 14 amino acids. Per germline, CDR1 SGHVS and CDR2 FQNEAQ. Trimming removed 5 bases from V and 4 bases from J, with 15 bases in between. The CDR3 DNA sequence: TGTGCCAGCAGCCCCAACAGGGCTGAATACGAGCAGTACTTC. Residues: CASSPNRAEYEQYF.

This chain joins TRBV28 and TRBJ1-1, with TRBD1 matching 9 bases. Trimming at V came to 8 bases and at J to 5 bases, leaving 9 bases not matched to a gene. Germline assignment: CDR1 MDHEN and CDR2 SYDVKM. The CDR3 runs to 14 residues. The CDR3 DNA reads as TGTGCCAGCCGGGCGGGACAGGGCTTTACTGAAGCTTTCTTT. It specifies CASRAGQGFTEAFF. Based on the CDR3 plus reference TRBV28 and TRBJ1-1, the full variable domain is DVKVTQSSRYLVKRTGEKVFLECVQDMDHENMFWYRQDPGLGLRLIYFSYDVKMKEKGDIPEGYSVSREKKERFSLILESASTNQTSMYLCASRAGQGFTEAFFGQGTRLTVV.

The rearrangement links TRBV11-2 to TRBJ2-1, with D hard to call. CDR1 and CDR2 (germline): SGHAT, FQNNGV. This CDR3 has 13 amino acids. The germline V and J ends were trimmed by 4 bases and 4 bases, with 8 bases remaining between them. The CDR3 DNA sequence: TGTGCCAGCAGCTCAGATCAATACAATGAGCAGTTCTTC. Translation: CASSSDQYNEQFF. The full variable domain, its missing parts supplied by reference TRBV11-2 and TRBJ2-1, is EAGVAQSPRYKIIEKRQSVAFWCNPISGHATLYWYQQILGQGPKLLIQFQNNGVVDDSQLPKDRFSAERLKGVDSTLKIQPAKLEDSAVYLCASSSDQYNEQFFGPGTRLTVL.

The sample holds a few counts of this clonotype. The chain joins TRBV29-1 to TRBJ1-2; D remains ambiguous. The germline V and J ends were trimmed by 0 bases and 8 bases, with 13 bases remaining between them. This CDR3 contains 13 residues. Germline V gene lookup returns CDR1 SQVTM and CDR2 ANQGSEA. The CDR3 sequence is CSVEDRKGQGYTF. DNA for the CDR3: TGCAGCGTTGAAGATCGTAAAGGGCAGGGCTACACCTTC.

This clonotype was counted between two and nine times. The chain is built from TRBV18 and TRBJ1-5; 10 bases agree with TRBD1. This CDR3 has 15 residues. With V trimmed by 3 bases and J by 5 bases, 4 bases remained unmatched. Germline lookup yields CDR1 KGHSH and CDR2 LQKENI. The CDR3 nucleotides read TGTGCCAGCTCACCCAGACAGGGGGCCGATCAGCCCCAGCATTTT. It codes for CASSPRQGADQPQHF.

This clonotype occurred a few times. This chain links TRBV6-2 or TRBV6-3 with TRBJ2-3, with a weak D call TRBD1 (5 bases). V was shortened by 2 bases and J by 0 bases, with 9 bases between the two germline ends. The CDR3 spans 15 residues. Germline CDR1 MNHEY, CDR2 SVGEGT. This chain's CDR3 is CASSYIRVSTDTQYF. The CDR3 DNA reads as TGTGCCAGCAGTTACATCAGGGTTAGCACAGATACGCAGTATTTT.

This clonotype occurred many times. The chain recombines TRBV12-3 or TRBV12-4 with TRBJ2-5; a weak D match, TRBD2 (6 bases). This CDR3 has 15 residues. V lost 4 bases and J lost 1, with 13 bases in between. CDR3 sequence reads: CASSSFTSSQETQYF. The CDR3, as DNA: TGTGCCAGCAGTTCATTCACTAGCTCCCAAGAGACCCAGTACTTC.

V and J are TRBV6-2 or TRBV6-3 and TRBJ2-2, with 13 positions matching TRBD2. The V gene's germline CDR1 is MNHEY and CDR2 SVGEGT. This CDR3 region has 19 residues. The ends lost 7 bases at V and 11 bases at J; junction bases unmatched: 22. The CDR3 DNA reads TGTGCCAGCAAACTGGGACTAGCGGGGTTACGCCCTGGGCACGGAGAGCTGTTTTTT. Its translation is CASKLGLAGLRPGHGELFF.